This is a list of T cell receptor beta chains from one sample in a study of blood T cell repertoires in COVID-19. Profiling relied on immunoSEQ multiplex PCR, and the TCRdb table lists in-frame clones only, not all of them. Here the sample spans 150,000 or so clones, around 80% being singletons. The sample comprised peripheral blood. Source of these receptors: a woman aged 55-69 years with acute or convalescent COVID-19. CDR3s include the opening cysteine and the closing phenylalanine or tryptophan. D genes are given only for firm matches. Size is omitted from some rows. Given values are once, few, many or a class for expanded clones.

J | D | V | size | CDR3 | DNA
TRBJ1-2 | TRBD1 | TRBV6-1 | . | CASSALPGQGNYGYTF | TGTGCCAGCAGTGCCCTACCGGGACAGGGCAACTATGGCTACACCTTC
TRBJ2-1 | . | TRBV4-3 | . | CASSQDHRLDYNEQFF | TGCGCCAGCAGCCAAGATCACAGGTTGGATTACAATGAGCAGTTCTTC
TRBJ2-7 | TRBD2 | TRBV4-1 | . | CASSQGGLGGAGDEQYF | TGCGCCAGCAGCCAAGGGGGCCTCGGGGGGGCCGGCGACGAGCAGTACTTC
TRBJ2-1 | TRBD1 | TRBV4-1 | . | CASSRGGTGNNEQFF | TGCGCCAGCAGCCGAGGCGGGACAGGAAACAATGAGCAGTTCTTC
TRBJ1-6 | TRBD1 | TRBV5-4 | . | CASTRGLPYNSPLHF | TGTGCCAGCACAAGGGGGCTCCCTTATAATTCACCCCTCCACTTT
TRBJ2-5 | TRBD1 | TRBV7-2 | few | CASSRGTGGSEETQYF | TGTGCCAGCAGCCGGGGGACAGGGGGCTCGGAAGAGACCCAGTACTTC
TRBJ1-3 | . | TRBV28 | . | CASSSPGGSSGNTIYF | TGTGCCAGCAGTTCCCCGGGTGGCAGCTCTGGAAACACCATATATTTT
TRBJ2-6 | TRBD1 | TRBV2 | . | CASSPGTGSGANVLTF | TGTGCCAGCAGCCCCGGGACAGGGTCCGGGGCCAACGTCCTGACTTTC
TRBJ2-2 | TRBD2 | TRBV7-8 | once | CASSLVATSGIRNTGELFF | TGTGCCAGCAGCTTAGTTGCGACTAGCGGAATCCGGAACACCGGGGAGCTGTTTTTT
TRBJ2-5 | . | TRBV7-2 | . | CASSSQQGWIETQYF | TGTGCCAGCAGCTCCCAGCAGGGTTGGATAGAGACCCAGTACTTC
TRBJ2-7 | . | TRBV7-9 | . | CASSTGTLTYEQYF | TGTGCCAGCAGCACCGGGACTTTAACCTACGAGCAGTACTTC
TRBJ1-2 | . | TRBV18 | once | CASSPNGREYGYTF | TGTGCCAGCTCACCAAATGGCAGGGAATATGGCTACACCTTC
TRBJ2-5 | . | TRBV6-5 | . | CASRGGGRGQETQYF | TGTGCCAGCCGGGGTGGTGGCCGGGGCCAAGAGACCCAGTACTTC
TRBJ2-7 | TRBD1 | TRBV5-5 | . | CASSLGQGNSYEQYF | TGTGCCAGCAGCTTGGGACAGGGTAACTCCTACGAGCAGTACTTC
TRBJ1-1 | TRBD1 | TRBV5-4 | . | CASFRDSLRVDTEAFF | TGTGCCAGCTTCCGGGACAGCCTCCGGGTGGACACTGAAGCTTTCTTT
TRBJ2-1 | TRBD2 | TRBV15 | . | CATSRLVSGGPRNEQFF | TGTGCCACCAGCAGACTTGTTTCGGGGGGGCCTAGGAATGAGCAGTTCTTC
TRBJ2-3 | TRBD2 | TRBV30 | few | CAWASGVSDTQYF | TGTGCCTGGGCTAGCGGGGTGTCAGATACGCAGTATTTT
TRBJ2-7 | . | TRBV18 | . | CASSAGDDYEQYF | TGTGCCAGCTCAGCAGGGGATGACTACGAGCAGTACTTC
TRBJ2-2 | TRBD1 | TRBV11-3 | . | CASRGQAMNTGELFF | TGTGCCAGCAGGGGACAGGCGATGAACACCGGGGAGCTGTTTTTT
TRBJ2-1 | TRBD1 | TRBV5-1 | . | CASSRSGTGADNEQFF | TGCGCCAGCAGCCGATCAGGGACAGGGGCAGACAATGAGCAGTTCTTC
TRBJ1-1 | TRBD1 | TRBV2 | . | CASRASGTANTEAFF | TGTGCCAGCAGGGCCTCCGGGACAGCGAACACTGAAGCTTTCTTT
TRBJ2-7 | TRBD1 | TRBV11-1 | once | CASSFPGQGAEQYF | TGTGCCAGCAGCTTCCCGGGACAGGGTGCCGAGCAGTACTTC
TRBJ2-5 | . | TRBV15 | . | CATSREGHQETQYF | TGTGCCACCAGCAGAGAGGGACATCAAGAGACCCAGTACTTC
TRBJ1-1 | TRBD1 | TRBV18 | . | CASSPETGGVTEAFF | TGTGCCAGCTCACCCGAAACAGGGGGAGTCACTGAAGCTTTCTTT
TRBJ1-1 | TRBD1 | TRBV19 | . | CASSIKPGQGINTEAFF | TGTGCCAGTAGTATCAAACCGGGACAGGGCATTAACACTGAAGCTTTCTTT
TRBJ1-5 | TRBD1 | TRBV19 | few | CASSITDRLYNQPQHF | TGTGCCAGTAGTATAACGGACAGGCTTTACAATCAGCCCCAGCATTTT
TRBJ2-7 | . | TRBV10-3 | . | CAVRTANEQYF | TGTGCCGTCCGGACAGCCAACGAGCAGTACTTC
TRBJ2-1 | TRBD2 | TRBV27 | . | CASSLGTSGGASYNEQFF | TGTGCCAGCAGTCTCGGGACTAGCGGGGGGGCATCCTACAATGAGCAGTTCTTC
TRBJ2-7 | TRBD1 | TRBV29-1 | . | CSVTRDSYEQYF | TGCAGCGTCACGAGGGACAGCTACGAGCAGTACTTC
TRBJ1-6 | TRBD1 | TRBV25-1 | . | CASSANRGSVKNSPLHF | TGTGCCAGCAGTGCCAACAGGGGGAGCGTGAAGAATTCACCCCTCCACTTT
TRBJ1-3 | . | TRBV19 | . | CASSRGGPGNTIYF | TGTGCCAGTAGTCGGGGGGGCCCTGGAAACACCATATATTTT
TRBJ2-7 | TRBD2 | TRBV28 | . | CAILLAGGPGEQYF | TGTGCCATTCTCCTCGCGGGGGGGCCGGGGGAGCAGTACTTC
TRBJ2-3 | TRBD2 | TRBV7-3 | . | CASSFWAGGTDTQYF | TGTGCCAGCAGCTTCTGGGCGGGGGGGACAGATACGCAGTATTTT
TRBJ1-4 | . | TRBV5-1 | . | CASSLRPDWATNEKLFF | TGCGCCAGCAGCTTGCGGCCGGATTGGGCGACTAATGAAAAACTGTTTTTT
TRBJ2-3 | . | TRBV10-3 | few | CAISVGGASTDTQYF | TGTGCCATCAGTGTAGGGGGGGCGAGCACAGATACGCAGTATTTT
TRBJ2-7 | TRBD2 | TRBV4-1 | . | CASSPVSGNYEQYF | TGCGCCAGCAGCCCTGTCAGCGGGAACTACGAGCAGTACTTC
TRBJ2-5 | . | TRBV7-9 | . | CASSLIAYQETQYF | TGTGCCAGCAGCTTAATAGCGTACCAAGAGACCCAGTACTTC
TRBJ1-3 | TRBD1 | TRBV28 | . | CASSPGTGWGNTIYF | TGTGCCAGCAGCCCTGGGACAGGGTGGGGAAACACCATATATTTT
TRBJ2-7 | . | TRBV7-7 | . | CASSPHVPGEYEQYF | TGTGCTAGCAGCCCTCACGTTCCGGGGGAATACGAGCAGTACTTC
TRBJ1-5 | . | TRBV30 | . | CAWSVRENQPQHF | TGTGCCTGGAGTGTACGGGAGAATCAGCCCCAGCATTTT
TRBJ2-3 | TRBD2 | TRBV10-1 | . | CASSEYTSGLTDTQYF | TGCGCCAGCAGTGAGTACACTAGCGGGCTCACAGATACGCAGTATTTT
TRBJ1-4 | TRBD1 | TRBV10-2 | . | CATRDRVKLNEKLFF | TGCGCCACCCGGGACAGGGTAAAACTTAATGAAAAACTGTTTTTT
TRBJ2-1 | . | TRBV6-2/TRBV6-3 | . | CASTPTQRGNEQFF | TGTGCCAGCACCCCGACCCAAAGAGGGAATGAGCAGTTCTTC
TRBJ1-3 | . | TRBV10-3 | few | CAIRGDSGNTIYF | TGTGCCATCCGGGGGGACTCTGGAAACACCATATATTTT
TRBJ1-2 | TRBD1 | TRBV4-1 | . | CASSQAQGVGYGYTF | TGCGCCAGCAGCCAAGCACAGGGGGTCGGCTATGGCTACACCTTC
TRBJ2-3 | TRBD1 | TRBV29-1 | . | CSVGQGADTQYF | TGCAGCGTTGGCCAGGGGGCTGATACGCAGTATTTT
TRBJ2-1 | TRBD1 | TRBV2 | . | CASRAPGTGANEQFF | TGTGCCAGCAGGGCACCCGGGACAGGGGCCAATGAGCAGTTCTTC
TRBJ1-1 | . | TRBV11-2 | . | CASSFRGTEAFF | TGTGCCAGCAGTTTCAGGGGTACTGAAGCTTTCTTT
TRBJ1-1 | TRBD1 | TRBV2 | few | CASSVLQGWTEAFF | TGTGCCAGCAGTGTGCTACAGGGGTGGACTGAAGCTTTCTTT
TRBJ1-2 | . | TRBV7-2 | . | CASSYGVRRYNYGYTF | TGTGCCAGCAGCTACGGCGTAAGGAGATATAACTATGGCTACACCTTC
TRBJ2-3 | TRBD1 | TRBV18 | . | CASLGQGSDTQYF | TGTGCCAGCCTTGGACAGGGATCAGATACGCAGTATTTT
TRBJ2-7 | TRBD1 | TRBV18 | . | CASSHGQGTYEQYF | TGTGCCAGCTCACACGGACAGGGTACCTACGAGCAGTACTTC
TRBJ1-1 | . | TRBV2 | . | CASIFRVLNVGTEAFF | TGTGCCAGCATCTTCCGGGTCCTCAACGTCGGCACTGAAGCTTTCTTT
TRBJ1-3 | . | TRBV4-3 | . | CASSQARQVSSGNTIYF | TGCGCCAGCAGCCAAGCGCGACAGGTCTCCTCTGGAAACACCATATATTTT
TRBJ1-2 | . | TRBV7-2 | few | CASSRTWSNYGYTF | TGTGCCAGCAGCCGCACATGGTCTAACTATGGCTACACCTTC
TRBJ1-1 | TRBD1 | TRBV7-9 | . | CASSPPGQGAEAFF | TGTGCCAGCAGCCCCCCGGGACAGGGGGCTGAAGCTTTCTTT
TRBJ1-4 | . | TRBV30 | . | CAWSIAGEKLFF | TGTGCCTGGAGTATAGCTGGGGAAAAACTGTTTTTT
TRBJ2-7 | TRBD2 | TRBV11-2 | once | CASSNAGLGNVDEQYF | TGTGCCAGCTCAAACGCGGGACTAGGTAACGTCGACGAGCAGTACTTC
TRBJ1-2 | TRBD1 | TRBV30 | . | CAWSQGGNGYTF | TGTGCCTGGAGTCAGGGGGGTAATGGCTACACCTTC